This record concerns one T cell receptor beta chain sequence. The antigen remains unidentified. The source material, RNA transcripts, was used to amplify TCR beta CDR3 regions. Carried out on the TCR CDR3, a first-round RT-PCR used the HTBI primer set. Using its own MiXCR run on the multiplex PCR reads, TCRdb lists one record per CDR3 protein. The table includes about 600,000 distinct CDR3 sequences, approximately 15% detected once. This CDR3 has 14 amino acids. Trimming took off 5 bases at V and 7 bases at J, with 15 bases between the two ends. Per germline, CDR1 LNHDA and CDR2 SQIVND (reference sequence). This sample stems from a study of T cells in Graves' hyperthyroidism and ophthalmopathy. Background on the study: The initial diagnosis was the point when peripheral blood was collected, ahead of any treatment.

Not enrolled were patients with uncontrolled infection, other autoimmune disease, pregnancy or lactation. Clinicians diagnosed patients from clinical symptoms, serum thyroxine and TRAb, thyroid ultrasound and orbital computed tomography. General study points: Most thyroid clonotypes with frequency above 0.001 were detected in blood.

This chain uses TRBV19 with TRBJ2-1; the D gene could be TRBD1 or TRBD2 (5 bases each). Sequenced sample: blood. This TCR was recovered from a woman between 18 and 30 years old with Graves' ophthalmopathy. DNA of the CDR3: TGTGCCAGTAGTCCCCGGGGCAGGGAAAATGAGCAGTTCTTC. It translates to CASSPRGRENEQFF.